The T cell receptor (beta chain) described here comes from a study of T cell repertoires in cytomegalovirus infection. Findings of the study overall: Adding up the frequency of public TCR beta families identified people who carried CMV plus the relevant HLA. Predominance within the ex vivo response was attributable to HLA-C-restricted CMV-specific TCR beta clonotypes.

MiXCR, applied by TCRdb to the reads, yields one record per CDR3 protein. In the table there are about 260,000 distinct CDR3 sequences, approximately 15% of which are singletons. As for this clonotype: The target antigen is unknown. The junction shows a germline mismatch at one end, possibly a read error.

Germline CDR1 KGHSH, CDR2 LQKENI. CDR3 length: 15 amino acids. The chain is built from TRBV18 and TRBJ2-3, with D perhaps matching TRBD2 (6 bases). The clonotype comes from a human donor in good health (CMV status not recorded). Some clones in this sample may be carry-over from other donors' samples. Sequencing input: PBMCs. In DNA, the CDR3 is TGTGCCAACTCAAAGCAACCGGGAGCCACAGATACGCAGTATTTT. Translation: CANSKQPGATDTQYF.